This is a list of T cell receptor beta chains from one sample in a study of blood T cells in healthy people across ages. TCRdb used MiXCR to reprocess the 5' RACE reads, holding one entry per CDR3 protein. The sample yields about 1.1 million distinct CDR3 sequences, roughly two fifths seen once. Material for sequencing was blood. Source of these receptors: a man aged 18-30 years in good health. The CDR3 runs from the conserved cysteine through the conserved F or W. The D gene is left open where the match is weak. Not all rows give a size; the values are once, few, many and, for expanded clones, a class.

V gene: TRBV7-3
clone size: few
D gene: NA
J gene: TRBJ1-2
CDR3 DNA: TGTGCCAGCAGCTTAACCCCGGGGAGAACTAACTATGGCTACACCTTC
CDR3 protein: CASSLTPGRTNYGYTF

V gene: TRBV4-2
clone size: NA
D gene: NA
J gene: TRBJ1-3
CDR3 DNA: TGTGCCAGCAGCCAGGGGGAAGGCTCTGGAAACACCATATATTTT
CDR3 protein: CASSQGEGSGNTIYF

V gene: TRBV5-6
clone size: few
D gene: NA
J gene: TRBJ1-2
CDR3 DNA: TGTGCCAGCAGCTTGGGTGCGTACAACTATGGCTACACCTTC
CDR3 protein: CASSLGAYNYGYTF

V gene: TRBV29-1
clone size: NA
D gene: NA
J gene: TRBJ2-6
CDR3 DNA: TGCAGCGTTGAAGAGGGCAGGGGAGACTCTGGGGCCAACGTCCTGACTTTC
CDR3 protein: CSVEEGRGDSGANVLTF

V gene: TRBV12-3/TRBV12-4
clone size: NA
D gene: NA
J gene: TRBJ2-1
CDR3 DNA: TGTGCCAGCAACGGCCCGAAATTAGGGGATGAGCAGTTCTTC
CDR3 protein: CASNGPKLGDEQFF

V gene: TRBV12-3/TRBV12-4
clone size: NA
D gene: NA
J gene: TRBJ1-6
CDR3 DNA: TGTGCCAGCAGTTTAGGGGCGACAAGCTCCTATAATTCACCCCTCCACTTT
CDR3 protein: CASSLGATSSYNSPLHF

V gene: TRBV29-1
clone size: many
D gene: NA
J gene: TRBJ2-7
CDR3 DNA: TGCAGCGTTGATAGAGCGACCTACAATGAGCAGTACTTC
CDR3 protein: CSVDRATYNEQYF

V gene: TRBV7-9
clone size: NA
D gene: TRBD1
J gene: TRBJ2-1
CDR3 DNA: TGTGCCAGCAGCTTCCGGGACAGGGGACCCTCTCAGGGGTACAATGAGCAGTTCTTC
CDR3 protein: CASSFRDRGPSQGYNEQFF

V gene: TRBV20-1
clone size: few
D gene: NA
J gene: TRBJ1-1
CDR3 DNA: TGCAGTGCTAGATCTCCAGGGAACACTGAAGCTTTCTTT
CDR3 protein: CSARSPGNTEAFF

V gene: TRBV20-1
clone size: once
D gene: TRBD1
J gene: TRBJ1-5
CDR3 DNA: TGCAGTGCTAGAGAGGGACAGGGCAGGAATCAGCCCCAGCATTTT
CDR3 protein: CSAREGQGRNQPQHF

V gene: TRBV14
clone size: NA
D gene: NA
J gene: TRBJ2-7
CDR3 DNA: TGTGCCAGCAGCCAAGGGCCAGGGTTCTACGAGCAGTACTTC
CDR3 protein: CASSQGPGFYEQYF

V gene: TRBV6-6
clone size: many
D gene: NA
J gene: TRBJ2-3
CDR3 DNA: TGTGCCAGCATGATGGAATTCGCCGGGGATACGCAGTATTTT
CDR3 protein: CASMMEFAGDTQYF

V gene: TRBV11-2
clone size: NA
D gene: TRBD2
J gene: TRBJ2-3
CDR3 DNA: TGTGCCAGCAGCCCGCTAGCGGGGCACACAGATACGCAGTATTTT
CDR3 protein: CASSPLAGHTDTQYF

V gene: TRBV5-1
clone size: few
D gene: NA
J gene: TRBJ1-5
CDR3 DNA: TGCGCCAGCAGCCCGACACCTTATAGCAATCAGCCCCAGCATTTT
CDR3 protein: CASSPTPYSNQPQHF

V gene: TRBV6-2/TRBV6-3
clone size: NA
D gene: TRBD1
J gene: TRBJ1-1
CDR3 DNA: TGTGCCAGCAGGGACAGGGTAACCACTGAAGCTTTCTTT
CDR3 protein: CASRDRVTTEAFF

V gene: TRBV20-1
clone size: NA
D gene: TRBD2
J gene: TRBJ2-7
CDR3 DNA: TGCAGTGCCCCCGGGTTAGCGGGGGGGCCATTGTCCTACGAGCAGTACTTC
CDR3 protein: CSAPGLAGGPLSYEQYF

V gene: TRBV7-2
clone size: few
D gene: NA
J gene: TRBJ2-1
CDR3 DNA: TGTGCCAGCAGCTTAGGTGGGCGAGAAGAGCAGTTCTTC
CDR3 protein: CASSLGGREEQFF

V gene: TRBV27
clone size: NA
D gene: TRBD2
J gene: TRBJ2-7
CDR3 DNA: TGTGCCAGCAGCCCGTTAAGCGGGGGGTACGAGCAGTACTTC
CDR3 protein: CASSPLSGGYEQYF

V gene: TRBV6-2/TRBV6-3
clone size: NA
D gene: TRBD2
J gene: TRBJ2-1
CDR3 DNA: TGTGCCAGCAGTACGGGGACTAGCGGGGGGGCTGAGCAGTTCTTC
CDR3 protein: CASSTGTSGGAEQFF

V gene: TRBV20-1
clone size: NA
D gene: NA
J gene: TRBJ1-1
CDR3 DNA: TGCAGTGCTAGGAAAGAAGGGCCGAACACTGAAGCTTTCTTT
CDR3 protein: CSARKEGPNTEAFF

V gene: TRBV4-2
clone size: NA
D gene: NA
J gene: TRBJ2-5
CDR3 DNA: TGTGCCAGCAGCCAAGATGAAGGGTCTCAAGAGACCCAGTACTTC
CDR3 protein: CASSQDEGSQETQYF

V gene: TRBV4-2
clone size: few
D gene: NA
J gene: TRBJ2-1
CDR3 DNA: TGTGCCAGCAGCCGGGGGGTGTACAATGAGCAGTTCTTC
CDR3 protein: CASSRGVYNEQFF

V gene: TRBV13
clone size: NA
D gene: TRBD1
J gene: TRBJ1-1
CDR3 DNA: TGTGCCAGCAGCTTTGCGGCAGGGGGCCTGGCAGGTGAAGCTTTCTTT
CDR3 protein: CASSFAAGGLAGEAFF

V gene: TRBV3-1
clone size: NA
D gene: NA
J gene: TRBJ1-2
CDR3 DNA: TGTGCCAGCAGCCAAGCCTCCAAGGGTGGCTACACCTTC
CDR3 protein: CASSQASKGGYTF

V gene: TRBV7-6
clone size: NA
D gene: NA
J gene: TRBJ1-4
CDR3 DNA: TGTGCCAGCAGCTTAGGGGGGGGACCCTACGAAAAACTGTTTTTT
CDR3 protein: CASSLGGGPYEKLFF

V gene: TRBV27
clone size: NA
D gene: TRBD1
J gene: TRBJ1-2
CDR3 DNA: TGTGCCAGCAGTCCCCGGGAGACAGGGGATATAGAATACGGCTACACCTTC
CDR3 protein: CASSPRETGDIEYGYTF

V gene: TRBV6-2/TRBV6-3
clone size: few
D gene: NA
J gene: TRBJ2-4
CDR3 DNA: TGTGCCAGCAGTAGAAGGGATACCATAGCCAAAAACATTCAGTACTTC
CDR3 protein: CASSRRDTIAKNIQYF

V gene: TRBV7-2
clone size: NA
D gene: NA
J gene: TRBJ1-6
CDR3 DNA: TGTGCCAGCACCCAGGTGACCTATAATTCACCCCCCCACTTT
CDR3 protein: CASTQVTYNSPPHF

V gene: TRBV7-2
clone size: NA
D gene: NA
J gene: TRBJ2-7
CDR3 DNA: TGTGCCAGCAGCCTAGCAGTTTCCGAGCAGTACTTC
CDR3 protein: CASSLAVSEQYF

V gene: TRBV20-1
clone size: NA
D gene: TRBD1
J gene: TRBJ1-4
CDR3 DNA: TGCAGTGCCCACTCGGGACAGGGTAATGAAAAACTGTTTTTT
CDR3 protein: CSAHSGQGNEKLFF

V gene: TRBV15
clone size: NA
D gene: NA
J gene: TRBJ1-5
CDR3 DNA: TGTGCCACCAGCAGAGATATCCAGGGGCCTCAGCCCCAGCATTTT
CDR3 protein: CATSRDIQGPQPQHF

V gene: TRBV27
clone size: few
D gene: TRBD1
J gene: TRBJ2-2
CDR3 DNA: TGTGCCAGCAGGACCGGGACAGGATTCCCCGGGGAGCTGTTTTTT
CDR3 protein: CASRTGTGFPGELFF

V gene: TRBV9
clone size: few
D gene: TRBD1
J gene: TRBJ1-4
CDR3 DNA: TGTGCCAGCAGTCCGGGACAGGGTGAATCAAAACTGTTTTTT
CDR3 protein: CASSPGQGESKLFF

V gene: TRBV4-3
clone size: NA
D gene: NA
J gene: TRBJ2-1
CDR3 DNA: TGCGCCAGCAGCCAAGATTGGGTCGGGGAGAACAAGGAGCAGTTCTTC
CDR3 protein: CASSQDWVGENKEQFF

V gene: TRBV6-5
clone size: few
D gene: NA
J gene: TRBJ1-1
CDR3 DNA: TGTGCCAGCAGTTACTCGGGTGCGGGAATGAACACTGAAGCTTTCTTT
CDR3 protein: CASSYSGAGMNTEAFF

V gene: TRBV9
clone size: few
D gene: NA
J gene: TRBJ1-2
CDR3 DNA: TGTGCCAGCAACGGAGGGGTTGATGGCTACACCTTC
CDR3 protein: CASNGGVDGYTF

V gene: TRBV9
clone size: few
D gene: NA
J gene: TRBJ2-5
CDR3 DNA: TGTGCCAGCAGCCCCGAGGGAAGACAAGAGACCCAGTACTTC
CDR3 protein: CASSPEGRQETQYF

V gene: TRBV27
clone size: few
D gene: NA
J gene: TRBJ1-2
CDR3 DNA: TGTGCCAGCAGTTCCTGGACGGTTAACTATGGCTACACCTTC
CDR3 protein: CASSSWTVNYGYTF

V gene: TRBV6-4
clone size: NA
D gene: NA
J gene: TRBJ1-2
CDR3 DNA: TGTGCCAGCAGTGACAGGGCAGCAAGCCATGGCTACACCTTC
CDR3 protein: CASSDRAASHGYTF

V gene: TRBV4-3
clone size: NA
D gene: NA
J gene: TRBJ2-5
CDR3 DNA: TGCGCCAGCAGCCAAGATCAAATTGGACTCCAAGAGACCCAGTACTTC
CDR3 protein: CASSQDQIGLQETQYF

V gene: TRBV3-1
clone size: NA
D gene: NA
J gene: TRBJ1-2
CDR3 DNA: TGTGCCAGCAGCCAAAGTGGGTACTATGGCTACACCTTC
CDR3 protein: CASSQSGYYGYTF

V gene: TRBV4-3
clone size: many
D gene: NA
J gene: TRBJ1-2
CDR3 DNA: TGCGCCAGCAGCCAAGATCTTGGATCGGACGGCTACACCTTC
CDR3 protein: CASSQDLGSDGYTF

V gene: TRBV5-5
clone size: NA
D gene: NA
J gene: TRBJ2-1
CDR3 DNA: TGTGCCGGCAGTCCCTCCTATAGGAATGAGCAGTTCTTC
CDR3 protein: CAGSPSYRNEQFF

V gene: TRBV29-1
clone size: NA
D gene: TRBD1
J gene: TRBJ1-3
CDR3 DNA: TGCAGCGTTAGAGGACAGGGCCTCGGAAACACCATATATTTT
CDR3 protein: CSVRGQGLGNTIYF

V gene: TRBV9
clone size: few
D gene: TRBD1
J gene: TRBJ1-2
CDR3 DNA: TGTGCCAGCAGCGTAAGAGGGGGCGCAAATGGCTACACCTTC
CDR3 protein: CASSVRGGANGYTF